Included here is one TCR beta chain sequence, with context. Its antigen is still unknown. The sample is drawn from a study of T cell responses to AZD1222 COVID-19 vaccine. The wider study: Second-dose recipients at about 4 or about 12 weeks were treated as one pooled group. General study results and limits: Elevations in Spike-specific TCR breadth and depth followed administration of two AZD1222 doses. Clonal diversity was possibly underestimated; the donors were predominantly white British and more often female.

V lost 3 bases and J lost 0, with 14 bases in between. Germline V CDR1 and CDR2: SGHDT, YYEEEE. The length of the CDR3 is 16 residues. Sequencing was performed with immunoSEQ multiplex PCR; in TCRdb, only in-frame clones are kept and a portion is missing. This table holds about 70,000 clones, 85% found once. V is TRBV5-6 and J is TRBJ2-3; TRBD1 is a possible D gene (5 bases). The sequenced sample was peripheral blood, obtained on day 0 of AZD1222 vaccination. The TCR sequence derives from an adult in good health. In DNA form, the CDR3 reads TGTGCCAGCAGCTCTCTTAGGGGTGCTAGCACAGATACGCAGTATTTT. It translates to CASSSLRGASTDTQYF.